These T cell receptor beta chains were read from a single sample in a study of PD-L1 blockade in urothelial cancer. Data came from immunoSEQ multiplex PCR; TCRdb stores just in-frame clones and leaves some out. The repertoire holds about 95,000 clones, with around 86% as singletons. This specimen consisted of PBMCs, obtained around atezolizumab (anti-PD-L1) treatment. The receptors were sampled from a man aged 55 to 70 with urothelial cancer. CDR3s include the opening cysteine and the closing phenylalanine or tryptophan. The D gene is left open where the match is weak. Rows give clone size only sometimes, using once, few, many, or a class for an expanded clone.

d_call,clone_size,j_call,v_call,cdr3_length,cdr3_aa,cdr3_nt
TRBD1,.,TRBJ1-2,TRBV6-1,16,CASSETPGQGGGGYTF,TGTGCCAGCAGTGAAACGCCGGGACAGGGGGGCGGAGGCTACACCTTC
TRBD1,once,TRBJ1-1,TRBV28,16,CASSGGQGPSNTEAFF,TGTGCCAGCAGCGGGGGACAGGGCCCTTCGAACACTGAAGCTTTCTTT
.,once,TRBJ2-3,TRBV5-1,15,CASSLSGGSTDTQYF,TGCGCCAGCAGCTTGTCCGGAGGAAGCACAGATACGCAGTATTTT
.,.,TRBJ1-2,TRBV6-6,14,CASSYSGGGYGYTF,TGTGCCAGCAGTTACTCGGGGGGTGGCTATGGCTACACCTTC
.,.,TRBJ2-3,TRBV2,17,CASSEASGVPSRDTQYF,TGTGCCAGCAGTGAAGCGTCAGGGGTTCCCTCTCGAGATACGCAGTATTTT
.,.,TRBJ2-3,TRBV6-4,13,CASSRVSTDTQYF,TGTGCCAGCAGTCGGGTCAGCACAGATACGCAGTATTTT
.,.,TRBJ2-5,TRBV28,14,CASSLEGRGETQYF,TGTGCCAGCAGTTTAGAGGGCCGGGGGGAGACCCAGTACTTC
.,.,TRBJ1-2,TRBV5-1,12,CASRLGATGYTF,TGCGCCAGCAGATTGGGGGCTACTGGCTACACCTTC
.,.,TRBJ2-5,TRBV6-5,14,CASSYDRLQETQYF,TGTGCCAGCAGTTACGACAGGCTCCAAGAGACCCAGTACTTC
TRBD2,.,TRBJ2-1,TRBV5-8,15,CASSGASGMRNEQFF,TGTGCCAGCAGCGGGGCTAGCGGGATGAGGAATGAGCAGTTCTTC
TRBD1,.,TRBJ1-3,TRBV6-5,16,CASSYSGGGLGNTIYF,TGTGCCAGCAGTTACTCCGGAGGGGGCCTAGGAAACACCATATATTTT
.,once,TRBJ1-2,TRBV30,13,CAWSEGTFRGYTF,TGTGCCTGGAGTGAGGGGACATTTCGGGGCTACACCTTC
.,.,TRBJ2-7,TRBV11-3,12,CASSPPGDEQYF,TGTGCCAGCAGCCCCCCCGGTGACGAGCAGTACTTC
.,once,TRBJ2-2,TRBV7-3,13,CASSFQGPGELFF,TGTGCCAGCAGTTTTCAGGGGCCCGGGGAGCTGTTTTTT
.,.,TRBJ1-4,TRBV5-1,16,CASSLEVTRGGRKLFF,TGCGCCAGCAGCTTGGAGGTGACCCGGGGGGGGAGAAAACTGTTTTTT
TRBD1,.,TRBJ1-2,TRBV5-1,15,CASSEGQEANYGYTF,TGCGCCAGCAGCGAGGGACAGGAAGCTAACTATGGCTACACCTTC
.,.,TRBJ2-7,TRBV18,13,CASSPGPGGEQYF,TGTGCCAGCTCACCAGGACCCGGGGGCGAGCAGTACTTC